The rows below give T cell receptor beta chains drawn from one sample of a study of blood T cell repertoires in COVID-19. Sequenced by immunoSEQ multiplex PCR; TCRdb stores in-frame clones only, minus some. Of 85,000 to 120,000 clones in the sample, about 90% were seen once. Sample: peripheral blood. The receptors were sampled from a man aged 18 to 35 with acute or convalescent COVID-19. Each CDR3 is given with its conserved first and last residue. The D gene is left open where the match is weak. A clone size is listed for some rows: how often the clone was seen (once, few, many), or a class if it is expanded.

V gene	J gene	D gene	clone size	CDR3 protein	CDR3 DNA
TRBV11-2	TRBJ2-7	TRBD1	-	CASSLVPRTGTFYYEQYF	TGTGCCAGCAGCTTAGTCCCCCGGACAGGGACATTTTACTACGAGCAGTACTTC
TRBV18	TRBJ2-4	TRBD1	-	CASSPLIRPTTGRNIQYF	TGTGCCAGCTCACCCCTCATCCGACCGACGACAGGGAGAAACATTCAGTACTTC
TRBV12-3/TRBV12-4	TRBJ1-2	-	-	CASSRGGNYGYTF	TGTGCCAGCAGCCGAGGGGGAAATTATGGCTACACCTTC
TRBV18	TRBJ1-2	-	-	CASSPQSGDYGYTF	TGTGCCAGCTCACCACAGTCAGGGGACTATGGCTACACCTTC
TRBV27	TRBJ2-5	-	-	CASSFRTPQETQYF	TGTGCCAGCAGTTTCAGAACACCCCAAGAGACCCAGTACTTC
TRBV18	TRBJ1-2	TRBD1	-	CASSPGTGYGYTF	TGTGCCAGCTCACCAGGGACAGGGTATGGCTACACCTTC
TRBV5-1	TRBJ1-3	-	once	CASRWGDLSGNTIYF	TGCGCCAGCAGGTGGGGGGACCTCTCTGGAAACACCATATATTTT
TRBV19	TRBJ1-4	TRBD1	-	CASGVGQGVEEKLFF	TGTGCCAGTGGCGTCGGTCAGGGGGTCGAGGAAAAACTGTTTTTT
TRBV5-1	TRBJ2-1	TRBD1	-	CASSSGQGMNEQFF	TGCGCCAGCAGCTCGGGACAGGGGATGAATGAGCAGTTCTTC
TRBV9	TRBJ1-3	-	-	CASSPQKGSGNTIYF	TGTGCCAGCAGCCCCCAGAAGGGGTCTGGAAACACCATATATTTT
TRBV5-1	TRBJ2-7	TRBD2	once	CASSPRGGSNSYEQYF	TGCGCCAGCAGCCCCCGGGGGGGTTCGAACTCCTACGAGCAGTACTTC
TRBV12-3/TRBV12-4	TRBJ1-1	-	-	CASSSARNTEAFF	TGTGCCAGCAGTTCCGCGCGGAACACTGAAGCTTTCTTT
TRBV11-2	TRBJ2-5	-	-	CASSRLASKETQYF	TGTGCCAGCAGTAGATTGGCTAGTAAAGAGACCCAGTACTTC
TRBV19	TRBJ2-7	-	-	CASSDSPSSYEQYF	TGTGCCAGTAGTGACTCCCCGAGCTCCTACGAGCAGTACTTC
TRBV7-9	TRBJ2-3	TRBD1	-	CATQEDRGRTDTQYF	TGTGCCACCCAAGAGGACAGGGGGCGAACAGATACGCAGTATTTT
TRBV11-2	TRBJ2-5	TRBD2	-	CASSLTVGSGIGETQYF	TGTGCCAGCAGCTTAACCGTGGGTAGCGGGATAGGGGAGACCCAGTACTTC
TRBV30	TRBJ2-2	-	-	CAWSVTRLSGGELFF	TGTGCCTGGAGTGTCACGCGCCTCTCGGGCGGGGAGCTGTTTTTT
TRBV15	TRBJ1-2	TRBD1	-	CATSGYLDRIIYGYTF	TGTGCCACCAGCGGGTATCTGGACAGGATTATCTATGGCTACACCTTC
TRBV5-6	TRBJ2-7	-	-	CASSHGGTRDDITYEQYF	TGTGCCAGCAGCCACGGTGGAACTAGAGACGATATAACCTACGAGCAGTACTTC
TRBV4-2	TRBJ1-6	-	few	CASTPTQPDSNSPLHF	TGTGCCAGCACCCCTACCCAGCCGGACAGTAATTCACCCCTCCACTTT
TRBV3-1/TRBV3-2	TRBJ1-2	-	-	CASSQGTNGYTF	TGTGCCAGCAGCCAAGGGACAAATGGCTACACCTTC
TRBV27	TRBJ2-7	-	-	CASSPAGDYEQYF	TGTGCCAGCAGTCCAGCAGGGGACTACGAGCAGTACTTC
TRBV6-5	TRBJ2-7	TRBD1	-	CASSPRGQITYEQYF	TGTGCCAGCAGCCCAAGGGGACAGATCACCTACGAGCAGTACTTC
TRBV6-5	TRBJ1-6	-	-	CASSRTSRPPLHF	TGTGCCAGCAGCCGGACAAGTAGACCACCCCTCCACTTT
TRBV7-6	TRBJ2-3	-	-	CASSSGLTTDTQYF	TGTGCCAGCAGCTCGGGACTCACCACAGATACGCAGTATTTT
TRBV9	TRBJ1-1	-	-	CASSVDRNTEAFF	TGTGCCAGCAGCGTAGACAGGAACACTGAAGCTTTCTTT
TRBV3-1/TRBV3-2	TRBJ1-5	-	-	CASSRAVGRPQHF	TGTGCCAGCAGTCGCGCCGTGGGGCGGCCCCAGCATTTT
TRBV11-2	TRBJ1-2	TRBD1	-	CASSSPWDRGGYTF	TGTGCCAGCAGCTCGCCGTGGGACAGGGGTGGCTACACCTTC
TRBV28	TRBJ1-2	-	-	CASSVKGERLSYGYTF	TGTGCCAGCAGTGTAAAGGGGGAGAGGTTAAGCTATGGCTACACCTTC
TRBV5-1	TRBJ2-7	TRBD1	-	CASSKEGDRGYEQYF	TGCGCCAGCAGCAAGGAGGGGGACAGGGGTTACGAGCAGTACTTC
TRBV6-5	TRBJ1-2	-	-	CASSYRSLPNYGYTF	TGTGCCAGCAGTTACCGAAGCCTCCCTAACTATGGCTACACCTTC
TRBV6-4	TRBJ2-3	-	-	CASSKTLLAPRQYF	TGTGCCAGCAGTAAGACTCTACTAGCCCCGCGTCAGTATTTT